This TCR beta chain is drawn from a study of blood T cell repertoires in COVID-19. Looking at the study overall: T cells, B-cell-depleted T cells, or PBMCs provided the cDNA or gDNA that served as material.

Data came from immunoSEQ multiplex PCR; TCRdb stores just in-frame clones and leaves some out. The sample yields around 45,000 clones, around nine tenths seen once. From germline, CDR1 is MNHEY and CDR2 SMNVEV (reference sequence). V trimming: 6 bases; J trimming: 4 bases; junction bases outside the gene matches: 2. The CDR3 has 14 residues. The TCR originated in a man between 60 and 75 years old with active or convalescent COVID-19. Source material: peripheral blood. This chain uses TRBV27 with TRBJ2-2; 10 nucleotides line up with TRBD1. The CDR3 is CASRRTGGTGELFF. In DNA form, the CDR3 reads TGTGCCAGCAGGCGGACAGGGGGCACCGGGGAGCTGTTTTTT.